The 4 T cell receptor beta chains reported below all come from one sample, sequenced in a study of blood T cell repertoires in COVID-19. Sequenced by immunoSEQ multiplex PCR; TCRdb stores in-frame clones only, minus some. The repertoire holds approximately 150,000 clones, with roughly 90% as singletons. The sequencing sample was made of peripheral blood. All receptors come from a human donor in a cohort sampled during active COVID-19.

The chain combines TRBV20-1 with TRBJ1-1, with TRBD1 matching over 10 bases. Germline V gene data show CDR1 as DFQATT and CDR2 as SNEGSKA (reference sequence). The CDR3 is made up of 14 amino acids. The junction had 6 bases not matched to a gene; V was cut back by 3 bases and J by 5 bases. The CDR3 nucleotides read TGCAGTGCTAGTGCAGGGACAGGGGAAACTGAAGCTTTCTTT. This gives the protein CSASAGTGETEAFF.

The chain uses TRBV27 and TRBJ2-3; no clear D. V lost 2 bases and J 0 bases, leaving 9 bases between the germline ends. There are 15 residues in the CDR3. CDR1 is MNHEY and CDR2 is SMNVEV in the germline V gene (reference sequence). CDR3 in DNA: TGTGCCAGCAGTTTAGGTGTCAGAAGCACAGATACGCAGTATTTT. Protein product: CASSLGVRSTDTQYF.

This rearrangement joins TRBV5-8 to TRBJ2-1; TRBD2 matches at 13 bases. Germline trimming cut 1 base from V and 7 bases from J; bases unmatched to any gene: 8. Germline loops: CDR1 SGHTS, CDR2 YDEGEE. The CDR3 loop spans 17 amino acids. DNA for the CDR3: TGTGCCAGCAGCTTGTTACTAGCGGGGGGGCCGGGGAATGAGCAGTTCTTC. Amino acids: CASSLLLAGGPGNEQFF.

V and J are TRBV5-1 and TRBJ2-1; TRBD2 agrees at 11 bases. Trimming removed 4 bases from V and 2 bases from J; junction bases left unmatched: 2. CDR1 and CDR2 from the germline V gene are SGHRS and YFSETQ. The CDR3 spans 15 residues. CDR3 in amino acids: CASSPSGGTYNEQFF. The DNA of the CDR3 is TGCGCCAGCAGCCCTAGCGGGGGGACCTACAATGAGCAGTTCTTC.